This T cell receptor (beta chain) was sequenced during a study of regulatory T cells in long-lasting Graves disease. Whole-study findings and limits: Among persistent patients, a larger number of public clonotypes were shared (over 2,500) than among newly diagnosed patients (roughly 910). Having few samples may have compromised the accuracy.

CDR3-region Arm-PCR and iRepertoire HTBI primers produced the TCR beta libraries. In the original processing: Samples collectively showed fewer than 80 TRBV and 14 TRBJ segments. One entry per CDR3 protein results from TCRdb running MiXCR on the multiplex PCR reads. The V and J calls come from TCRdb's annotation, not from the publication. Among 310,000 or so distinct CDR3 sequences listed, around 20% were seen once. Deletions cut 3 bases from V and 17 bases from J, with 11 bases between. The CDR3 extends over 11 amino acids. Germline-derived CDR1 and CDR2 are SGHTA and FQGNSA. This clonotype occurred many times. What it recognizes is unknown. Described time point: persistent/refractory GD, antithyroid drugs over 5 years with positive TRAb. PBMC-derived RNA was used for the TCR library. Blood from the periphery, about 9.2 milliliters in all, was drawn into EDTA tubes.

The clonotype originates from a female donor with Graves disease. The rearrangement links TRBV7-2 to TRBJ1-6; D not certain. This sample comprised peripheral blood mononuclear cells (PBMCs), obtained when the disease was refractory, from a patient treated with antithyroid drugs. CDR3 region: CASSFNGLIHF. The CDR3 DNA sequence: TGTGCCAGCAGCTTCAACGGTCTAATCCACTTT.